The subject of this entry is one T cell receptor beta chain. Antigen specificity is unknown. CDR3 length equals 15 residues. Per germline, CDR1 MGHDK and CDR2 SYGVNS. After removal of 6 bases from V and 4 bases from J, the junction contained 8 bases not matched to a gene. Single viable CD3+CD4+CD8-CD45RO+ cells were sorted as the memory CD4+ T cells. CMV serostatus came from serum IgG against pp150, pp28, p38, p52. CD4+ T cells were isolated by positive magnetic selection. The data are from a study of memory CD4+ T cells and cytomegalovirus serostatus. Points from the study as a whole: The CMV-associated TCR signature appears largely within the CD4+ memory repertoire. CD4+ memory repertoires contained about 40% of the roughly 160 reported CMV TCRbeta sequences.

Profiling relied on immunoSEQ multiplex PCR, and the TCRdb table lists in-frame clones only, not all of them. The sample shows 25,000 to 35,000 clones, about three quarters of them seen only once. The source material was memory CD4+ T cells from blood. The J gene is TRBJ2-5, the V gene TRBV25-1; 10 bases align to TRBD2. The clonotype originates from an adult in good health and CMV-seronegative. Some clones in this sample may be carry-over from other donors' samples. The DNA of the CDR3 is TGTGCCAGCAGGAAGACTAGCGGGTGGGGAGAGACCCAGTACTTC. It is translated as CASRKTSGWGETQYF. Looking up the rest from reference TRBV25-1 and TRBJ2-5 gives the full variable domain: EADIYQTPRYLVIGTGKKITLECSQTMGHDKMYWYQQDPGMELHLIHYSYGVNSTEKGDLSSESTVSRIRTEHFPLTLESARPSHTSQYLCASRKTSGWGETQYFGPGTRLLVL.